This section outlines one TCR beta chain sequence together with its context. This clonotype was seen a few times. Its antigen is unknown. One base away there is no much larger clone; base qualities are not given. The CDR3 numbers 19 residues from cysteine through phenylalanine. The entry retains the CDR3 DNA only, 57 bases that are in frame from base 1. The germline V gene supplies CDR1 KGHDR and CDR2 SFDVKD. Trimming costs V 2 bases and J 2 bases, and their ends lie 23 bases apart. The entry originates in a study of T-cell memory formation after mild COVID-19 (dated by TCRdb to the early 2020s). Study-level background: Most TCR sequence clusters were specific to one of the two donors. In a couple of donors, T-cell clones that expanded and contracted after mild COVID-19 were tracked by sequencing TCRalpha and TCRbeta repertoires over time. Two young, previously healthy adult volunteers made up the cohort, one male and one female. Here is what the overall study found, with its caveats: Contracting CD4+ clones turned up mainly in the CM and EM memory subsets, whereas EMRA was where CD8+ clones were enriched. Whether the second-wave clones peaking on day 37 were SARS-CoV-2 specific was not confirmed. Balanced CD4/CD8 phenotypes were observed for clones contracting from day 15 to 85, whereas a bias towards CD4+ was observed for a second wave of clones expanding from day 15 to 37. Some responding clones were found in pre-infection memory, which suggests that pre-existing cross-reactive memory T cells took part in the SARS-CoV-2 response. The study covered only a couple of mild cases, and larger cohorts including severe cases with pre-infection samples were considered necessary.

Ficoll-Paque density gradient centrifugation was used to isolate PBMCs. The sequencing machine was an Illumina NovaSeq 6000. TCRalpha and TCRbeta cDNA libraries were constructed by 5'RACE with constant-segment primers, with sample barcodes and unique molecular identifiers being introduced. RNA was extracted from every sample with Trizol reagent. The libraries were amplified in two PCR steps, and the second step added a second sample barcode and Illumina TruSeq adapters. Libraries were sequenced on an Illumina NovaSeq with 2 x 150 bp paired-end reads. The study's processing was this. With migec v1.2.7, reads were demultiplexed and then collapsed into UMI-guided consensus sequences. Using mixcr v2.1.11, UMI consensuses were aligned to TRA and TRB V and J templates and then assembled into clonotypes. A clonotype was counted as expanded or contracted only when both edgeR and NoisET called the clonotype significant, with the noise models trained on biological replicates. For edgeR calls, the thresholds were a false discovery rate-adjusted p below 0.01 and a log2 fold-change of 1. PCA with hierarchical clustering of max-normalized trajectories of the 1000 most abundant clonotypes was used as exploratory dynamics analysis. The CD4 or CD8 phenotype of responding clones was assigned using the separately sequenced CD4+ and CD8+ repertoires. In-frame beta chains were kept once TCRdb had trimmed the public reads at Q25 with fastp and called clones with MiXCR. Every entry covers one CDR3 protein and lists the most common genes and DNA from its rows. TCRdb, not the original authors, processed these V and J calls. The sample table records about 470,000 distinct CDR3 sequences; 18% of these occur just once. The ten largest clones add up to roughly an eighth of the sample.

This clonotype was obtained from an adult woman who had mild COVID-19 (a few samples of this study predate the infection). The sample titles of this study are shuffled in the database, so cell type and time point are left out; the donor was told from shared clones. This chain joins TRBV24-1 to TRBJ2-5; the D element might be TRBD1 or TRBD2, as each aligns at 5 bases. Sequencing used PBMCs or a T cell subset sorted from them (not recorded which). Read as DNA, the sequence is TGTGCCACCAGTGATTACACCGGGACCTTTAGTCCGGATCAAGAGACCCAGTACTTC. Its translation reads: CATSDYTGTFSPDQETQYF.